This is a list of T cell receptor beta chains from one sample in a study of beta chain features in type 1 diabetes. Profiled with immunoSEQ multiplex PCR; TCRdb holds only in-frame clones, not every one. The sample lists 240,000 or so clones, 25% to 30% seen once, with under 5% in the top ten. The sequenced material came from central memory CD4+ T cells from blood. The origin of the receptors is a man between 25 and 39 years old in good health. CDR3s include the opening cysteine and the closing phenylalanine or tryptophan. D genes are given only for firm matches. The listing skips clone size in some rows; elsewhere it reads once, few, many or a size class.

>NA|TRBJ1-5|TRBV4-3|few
TGCGCCAGCAGCCAAGAATATCGGATGCGCGGATACGGCAATCAGCCCCAGCATTTT
CASSQEYRMRGYGNQPQHF
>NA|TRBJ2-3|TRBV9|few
TGTGCCAGCAGCGTTGACCCGGGAGCGCTGACAGATACGCAGTATTTT
CASSVDPGALTDTQYF
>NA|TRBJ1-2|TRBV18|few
TGTGCCAGCTCTCTGGAGGGAGGCTACACCTTC
CASSLEGGYTF
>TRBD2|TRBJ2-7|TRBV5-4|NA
TGTGCCAGCAGCCCGCCGGCTAGCGGATCCTACGAGCAGTACTTC
CASSPPASGSYEQYF
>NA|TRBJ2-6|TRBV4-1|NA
TGCGCCAGCAGCGGAAAGCGGACCTCTGGGGCCAACGTCCTGACTTTC
CASSGKRTSGANVLTF
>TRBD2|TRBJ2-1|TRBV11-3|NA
TGTGCCAGCAGCCCAGGCGGGGAGGGTCACAATGAGCAGTTCTTC
CASSPGGEGHNEQFF
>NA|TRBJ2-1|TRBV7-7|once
TGTGCCAGCAGCCCGACAGATTACAATGAGCAGTTCTTC
CASSPTDYNEQFF
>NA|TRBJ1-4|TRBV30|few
TGTGCCTGGAGTGGACCAACCCACGAAAAACTGTTTTTT
CAWSGPTHEKLFF
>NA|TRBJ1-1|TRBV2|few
TGTGCCAGCAGTGAATCGGGCAGGACGAACACTGAAGCTTTCTTT
CASSESGRTNTEAFF
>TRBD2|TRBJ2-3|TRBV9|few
TGTGCCAGCAGCCTAGGGACTAGCGGCACAGATACGCAGTATTTT
CASSLGTSGTDTQYF
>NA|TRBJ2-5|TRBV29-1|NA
TGCAGCGTCGGACGGCCCCAAGAGACCCAGTACTTC
CSVGRPQETQYF
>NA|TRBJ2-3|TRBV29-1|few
TGCAGCGTTGAGGTTAGGACAGTAACTAGCACAGATACGCAGTATTTT
CSVEVRTVTSTDTQYF
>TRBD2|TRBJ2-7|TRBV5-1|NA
TGCGCCAGCAGCTTGGGGTTTAGGACTAGCTACGAGCAGTACTTC
CASSLGFRTSYEQYF
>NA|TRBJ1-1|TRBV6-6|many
TGTGCCAGCAGTTACTCCGGGGGAAGCACTGAAGCTTTCTTT
CASSYSGGSTEAFF
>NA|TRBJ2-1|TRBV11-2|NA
TGTGCCAGCAGCTTATCAACTGCCGGGGGCAATGAGCAGTTCTTC
CASSLSTAGGNEQFF
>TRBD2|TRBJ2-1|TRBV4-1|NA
TGCGCCAGCAGCCAAGAAGGTAGCGGGGGGGCCTACAATGAGCAGTTCTTC
CASSQEGSGGAYNEQFF
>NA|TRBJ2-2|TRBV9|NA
TGTGCCAGCAGCGTAGAGTTCGGGGAGCTGTTTTTT
CASSVEFGELFF